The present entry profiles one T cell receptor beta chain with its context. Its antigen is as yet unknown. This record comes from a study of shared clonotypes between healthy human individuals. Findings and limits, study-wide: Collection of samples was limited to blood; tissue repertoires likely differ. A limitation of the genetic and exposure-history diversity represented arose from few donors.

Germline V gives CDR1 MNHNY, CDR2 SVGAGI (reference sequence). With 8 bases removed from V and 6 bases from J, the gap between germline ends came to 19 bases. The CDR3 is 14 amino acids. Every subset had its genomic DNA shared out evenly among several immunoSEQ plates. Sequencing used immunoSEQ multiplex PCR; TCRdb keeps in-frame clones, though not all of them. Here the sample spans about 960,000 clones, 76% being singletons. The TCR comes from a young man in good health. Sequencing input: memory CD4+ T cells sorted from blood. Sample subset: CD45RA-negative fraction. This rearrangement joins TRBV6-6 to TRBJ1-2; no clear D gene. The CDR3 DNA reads TGTGCCAGCCGCTTTATGGCCCGCTCAGATGGCTACACCTTC. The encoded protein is CASRFMARSDGYTF.